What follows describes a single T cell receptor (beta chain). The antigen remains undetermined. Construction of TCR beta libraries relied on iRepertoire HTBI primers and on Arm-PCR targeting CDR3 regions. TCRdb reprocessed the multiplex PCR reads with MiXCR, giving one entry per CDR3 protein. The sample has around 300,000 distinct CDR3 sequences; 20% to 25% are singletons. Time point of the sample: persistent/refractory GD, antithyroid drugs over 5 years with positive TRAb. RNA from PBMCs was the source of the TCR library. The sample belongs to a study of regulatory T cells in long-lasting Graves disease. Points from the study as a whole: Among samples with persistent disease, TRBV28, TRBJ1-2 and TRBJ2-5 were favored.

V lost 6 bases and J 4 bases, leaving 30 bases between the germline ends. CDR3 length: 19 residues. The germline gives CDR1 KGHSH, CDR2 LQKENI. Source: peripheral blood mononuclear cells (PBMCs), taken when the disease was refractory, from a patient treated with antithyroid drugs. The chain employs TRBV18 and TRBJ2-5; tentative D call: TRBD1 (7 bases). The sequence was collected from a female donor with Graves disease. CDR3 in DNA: TGTGCCAGCTCCCCGTCTTTGGAGGGGGCTAATAGAAACGGAGAGACCCAGTACTTC. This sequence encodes CASSPSLEGANRNGETQYF.